This is a list of T cell receptor beta chains from one sample in a study of CD8+ T cells in alopecia areata. Here immunoSEQ multiplex PCR was the method, and the copy in TCRdb shows in-frame clones only, minus some. This sample carries about 220,000 clones, about 58% of them seen once, and the ten largest clones take roughly 1.5%. Sequenced material: CD4+ T cells sorted from blood, taken at week 4, from a patient treated with tofacitinib. These TCRs come from a human donor with alopecia areata. Both conserved end residues are part of each CDR3. The order of the fields is clone size, D gene, V gene, CDR3 length, J gene, CDR3 protein, CDR3 DNA. D genes are given only for firm matches. The size of a clone is reported for some rows only, either as once, few or many, or as a class for expanded clones.

abundance: few
d_gene: TRBD1
v_gene: TRBV4-3
len: 17
j_gene: TRBJ2-2
CDR3aa: CASSRAHRDRDTGELFF
CDR3nt: TGCGCCAGCAGCCGCGCGCACCGGGACAGGGACACCGGGGAGCTGTTTTTT

abundance: NA
d_gene: NA
v_gene: TRBV29-1
len: 13
j_gene: TRBJ2-7
CDR3aa: CSAVEVGGSEQYF
CDR3nt: TGCAGCGCCGTAGAGGTAGGGGGTAGCGAGCAGTACTTC

abundance: once
d_gene: NA
v_gene: TRBV7-9
len: 14
j_gene: TRBJ2-5
CDR3aa: CASSPGALRETQYF
CDR3nt: TGTGCCAGCAGCCCCGGGGCGCTGCGGGAGACCCAGTACTTC

abundance: NA
d_gene: NA
v_gene: TRBV30
len: 12
j_gene: TRBJ2-2
CDR3aa: CAWSVGAGELFF
CDR3nt: TGTGCCTGGAGTGTAGGGGCCGGGGAGCTGTTTTTT

abundance: NA
d_gene: NA
v_gene: TRBV6-1
len: 13
j_gene: TRBJ1-1
CDR3aa: CASSESRNTEAFF
CDR3nt: TGTGCCAGCAGTGAATCCAGAAACACTGAAGCTTTCTTT

abundance: once
d_gene: NA
v_gene: TRBV7-9
len: 14
j_gene: TRBJ1-1
CDR3aa: CASRDPGARTEAFF
CDR3nt: TGTGCCAGCAGAGACCCGGGGGCGCGAACTGAAGCTTTCTTT

abundance: few
d_gene: NA
v_gene: TRBV7-2
len: 11
j_gene: TRBJ1-6
CDR3aa: CASRESSPLHF
CDR3nt: TGTGCCAGCAGGGAGAGTTCACCCCTCCACTTT

abundance: NA
d_gene: NA
v_gene: TRBV27
len: 13
j_gene: TRBJ1-1
CDR3aa: CASSSRTTTEAFF
CDR3nt: TGTGCCAGCAGTTCCAGGACAACTACTGAAGCTTTCTTT

abundance: NA
d_gene: TRBD1
v_gene: TRBV2
len: 13
j_gene: TRBJ1-5
CDR3aa: CASSGQGAQPQHF
CDR3nt: TGTGCCAGCAGTGGACAGGGGGCCCAGCCCCAGCATTTT

abundance: NA
d_gene: NA
v_gene: TRBV30
len: 11
j_gene: TRBJ2-7
CDR3aa: CAWKVGYEQYF
CDR3nt: TGTGCCTGGAAGGTGGGCTACGAGCAGTACTTC

abundance: NA
d_gene: TRBD1
v_gene: TRBV6-5
len: 14
j_gene: TRBJ1-1
CDR3aa: CASSSNRGRTEAFF
CDR3nt: TGTGCCAGCAGTTCGAACAGGGGGCGTACTGAAGCTTTCTTT

abundance: few
d_gene: NA
v_gene: TRBV10-1
len: 14
j_gene: TRBJ2-3
CDR3aa: CASSEPRNGDTQYF
CDR3nt: TGCGCCAGCAGTGAGCCCCGTAACGGGGATACGCAGTATTTT

abundance: NA
d_gene: TRBD1
v_gene: TRBV5-1
len: 12
j_gene: TRBJ1-2
CDR3aa: CASSSTGEGYTF
CDR3nt: TGCGCCAGCAGCTCCACAGGGGAAGGCTACACCTTC

abundance: few
d_gene: NA
v_gene: TRBV11-2
len: 13
j_gene: TRBJ2-1
CDR3aa: CASSLARNNEQFF
CDR3nt: TGTGCCAGCAGCTTAGCCAGAAACAATGAGCAGTTCTTC

abundance: NA
d_gene: NA
v_gene: TRBV4-3
len: 20
j_gene: TRBJ1-6
CDR3aa: CASSQGYQGASGLNNSPLHF
CDR3nt: TGCGCCAGCAGCCAAGGATATCAGGGAGCGTCGGGACTTAATAATTCACCCCTCCACTTT

abundance: NA
d_gene: NA
v_gene: TRBV25-1
len: 12
j_gene: TRBJ2-3
CDR3aa: CASSDMVDTQYF
CDR3nt: TGTGCCAGCAGTGACATGGTAGATACGCAGTATTTT

abundance: few
d_gene: NA
v_gene: TRBV23-1
len: 15
j_gene: TRBJ2-1
CDR3aa: CASSRPQPSYNEQFF
CDR3nt: TGCGCCAGCAGTCGCCCCCAACCGTCCTACAATGAGCAGTTCTTC

abundance: NA
d_gene: TRBD1
v_gene: TRBV27
len: 13
j_gene: TRBJ1-1
CDR3aa: CASSFGTGGLAFF
CDR3nt: TGTGCCAGCAGTTTTGGGACAGGGGGCTTGGCTTTCTTT

abundance: NA
d_gene: NA
v_gene: TRBV27
len: 15
j_gene: TRBJ1-1
CDR3aa: CASSSLVGGNTEAFF
CDR3nt: TGTGCCAGCAGTTCCCTGGTGGGTGGGAACACTGAAGCTTTCTTT

abundance: many
d_gene: NA
v_gene: TRBV4-2
len: 17
j_gene: TRBJ1-4
CDR3aa: CASSPSGSRATNEKLFF
CDR3nt: TGTGCCAGCAGCCCCTCCGGGAGCAGGGCAACTAATGAAAAACTGTTTTTT

abundance: NA
d_gene: NA
v_gene: TRBV2
len: 11
j_gene: TRBJ2-7
CDR3aa: CASRTARSQYF
CDR3nt: TGTGCCAGCCGCACCGCCAGGTCTCAGTACTTC

abundance: NA
d_gene: NA
v_gene: TRBV30
len: 16
j_gene: TRBJ1-5
CDR3aa: CAWSHFGAGKNQPQHF
CDR3nt: TGTGCCTGGAGTCATTTTGGAGCAGGTAAAAATCAGCCCCAGCATTTT

abundance: NA
d_gene: NA
v_gene: TRBV29-1
len: 13
j_gene: TRBJ2-5
CDR3aa: CSVDGKIQETQYF
CDR3nt: TGCAGCGTTGACGGTAAAATCCAAGAGACCCAGTACTTC

abundance: many
d_gene: TRBD1
v_gene: TRBV5-4
len: 15
j_gene: TRBJ1-1
CDR3aa: CASSTRTGAHTEAFF
CDR3nt: TGTGCCAGCAGCACCCGGACAGGGGCGCACACTGAAGCTTTCTTT

abundance: few
d_gene: NA
v_gene: TRBV14
len: 13
j_gene: TRBJ2-1
CDR3aa: CASSQQVFNEQFF
CDR3nt: TGTGCCAGCAGTCAACAGGTTTTCAATGAGCAGTTCTTC

abundance: NA
d_gene: NA
v_gene: TRBV25-1
len: 14
j_gene: TRBJ2-1
CDR3aa: CASAKQGLGNEQFF
CDR3nt: TGTGCCAGCGCCAAACAGGGATTGGGCAATGAGCAGTTCTTC

abundance: few
d_gene: TRBD1
v_gene: TRBV6-1
len: 20
j_gene: TRBJ1-1
CDR3aa: CASSEALGSWTGLGDTEAFF
CDR3nt: TGTGCCAGCAGTGAAGCGCTGGGGTCCTGGACAGGGTTAGGGGACACTGAAGCTTTCTTT

abundance: NA
d_gene: NA
v_gene: TRBV5-1
len: 17
j_gene: TRBJ2-1
CDR3aa: CASSLAPGRNSYNEQFF
CDR3nt: TGCGCCAGCAGCTTGGCCCCCGGACGCAACTCCTACAATGAGCAGTTCTTC

abundance: few
d_gene: NA
v_gene: TRBV6-5
len: 14
j_gene: TRBJ1-2
CDR3aa: CASSYSNGNYGYTF
CDR3nt: TGTGCCAGCAGTTACTCGAACGGTAACTATGGCTACACCTTC

abundance: NA
d_gene: NA
v_gene: TRBV20-1
len: 11
j_gene: TRBJ2-5
CDR3aa: CSAEREETQYF
CDR3nt: TGCAGTGCGGAAAGGGAAGAGACCCAGTACTTC

abundance: NA
d_gene: NA
v_gene: TRBV29-1
len: 13
j_gene: TRBJ1-2
CDR3aa: CSVGTEPGHGYTF
CDR3nt: TGCAGCGTTGGTACTGAGCCAGGGCATGGCTACACCTTC

abundance: NA
d_gene: TRBD1
v_gene: TRBV19
len: 17
j_gene: TRBJ2-7
CDR3aa: CASSPYGGQGASYEQYF
CDR3nt: TGTGCCAGTAGTCCCTACGGGGGACAGGGGGCTTCCTACGAGCAGTACTTC

abundance: NA
d_gene: TRBD2
v_gene: TRBV4-3
len: 16
j_gene: TRBJ2-3
CDR3aa: CASSPTPGGGTDTQYF
CDR3nt: TGCGCCAGCAGCCCCACCCCGGGGGGGGGCACAGATACGCAGTATTTT

abundance: NA
d_gene: NA
v_gene: TRBV29-1
len: 14
j_gene: TRBJ1-1
CDR3aa: CSVERKEMNTEAFF
CDR3nt: TGCAGCGTTGAACGCAAAGAAATGAACACTGAAGCTTTCTTT

abundance: NA
d_gene: TRBD1
v_gene: TRBV30
len: 14
j_gene: TRBJ1-3
CDR3aa: CAWMGGQSGNTIYF
CDR3nt: TGTGCCTGGATGGGGGGACAGTCTGGAAACACCATATATTTT

abundance: once
d_gene: NA
v_gene: TRBV30
len: 12
j_gene: TRBJ1-2
CDR3aa: CAWSVDRGGYTF
CDR3nt: TGTGCCTGGAGTGTAGACAGAGGTGGCTACACCTTC

abundance: once
d_gene: NA
v_gene: TRBV29-1
len: 16
j_gene: TRBJ1-1
CDR3aa: CSATGWGGGTNTEAFF
CDR3nt: TGCAGCGCCACAGGATGGGGCGGTGGAACGAACACTGAAGCTTTCTTT

abundance: NA
d_gene: NA
v_gene: TRBV5-1
len: 15
j_gene: TRBJ1-2
CDR3aa: CASSLDGDPQRGYTF
CDR3nt: TGCGCCAGCAGCTTGGATGGAGATCCCCAGCGGGGCTACACCTTC

abundance: few
d_gene: NA
v_gene: TRBV2
len: 15
j_gene: TRBJ1-5
CDR3aa: CASSLDGFSNQPQHF
CDR3nt: TGTGCCAGCAGCCTGGACGGGTTTAGCAATCAGCCCCAGCATTTT

abundance: many
d_gene: TRBD2
v_gene: TRBV6-6
len: 16
j_gene: TRBJ2-3
CDR3aa: CASSSQLAGKINTQYF
CDR3nt: TGTGCCAGCAGCAGTCAACTAGCGGGGAAAATCAATACGCAGTATTTT

abundance: NA
d_gene: NA
v_gene: TRBV20-1
len: 11
j_gene: TRBJ1-1
CDR3aa: CSAPMNTEAFF
CDR3nt: TGCAGTGCTCCGATGAACACTGAAGCTTTCTTT

abundance: NA
d_gene: NA
v_gene: TRBV4-2
len: 16
j_gene: TRBJ1-6
CDR3aa: CASSQDWGGEGSPLHF
CDR3nt: TGTGCCAGCAGCCAAGACTGGGGGGGAGAAGGTTCACCCCTCCACTTT

abundance: NA
d_gene: NA
v_gene: TRBV12-5
len: 15
j_gene: TRBJ2-7
CDR3aa: CASGTLSGAGYEQYF
CDR3nt: TGTGCTAGTGGTACTCTCTCAGGGGCGGGCTACGAGCAGTACTTC

abundance: few
d_gene: NA
v_gene: TRBV25-1
len: 15
j_gene: TRBJ2-3
CDR3aa: CASSALAGATDTQYF
CDR3nt: TGTGCCAGCAGCGCGCTTGCGGGTGCCACAGATACGCAGTATTTT

abundance: NA
d_gene: NA
v_gene: TRBV7-2
len: 14
j_gene: TRBJ2-5
CDR3aa: CASSLDAGQETQYF
CDR3nt: TGTGCCAGCAGCTTAGATGCAGGGCAGGAGACCCAGTACTTC

abundance: few
d_gene: NA
v_gene: TRBV29-1
len: 16
j_gene: TRBJ1-2
CDR3aa: CSVEGFIETLSYGYTF
CDR3nt: TGCAGCGTTGAAGGATTTATCGAGACCCTGTCATATGGCTACACCTTC

abundance: few
d_gene: NA
v_gene: TRBV5-1
len: 14
j_gene: TRBJ2-2
CDR3aa: CASSMGQNTGELFF
CDR3nt: TGCGCCAGCAGCATGGGCCAGAACACCGGGGAGCTGTTTTTT

abundance: few
d_gene: TRBD2
v_gene: TRBV29-1
len: 14
j_gene: TRBJ2-1
CDR3aa: CSVVSGDSYNEQFF
CDR3nt: TGCAGCGTTGTTAGCGGGGATTCCTACAATGAGCAGTTCTTC